The TCR beta chain under discussion was sequenced for a study of T cells in Graves' hyperthyroidism and ophthalmopathy. Study summary: Before treatment of any kind, peripheral blood was taken at initial diagnosis.

RNA transcripts were the template for amplifying TCR beta CDR3 regions. TCR CDR3 regions were first amplified by RT-PCR with HTBI primers. In TCRdb, the multiplex PCR reads were re-called with MiXCR into one record per CDR3 protein. In the table there are 300,000 to 400,000 distinct CDR3 sequences, roughly 18% of which are singletons. This clonotype was counted many times. The CDR3 loop spans 14 amino acids. Germline lookup yields CDR1 SGHAT and CDR2 FQNNGV. V lost 0 bases to trimming and J lost 6 bases, with 9 bases between them. Sequenced: blood. This chain uses TRBV11-2 with TRBJ2-1; D unclear. The clonotype originates from a woman between 50 and 59 years old with Graves' hyperthyroidism. Here the CDR3 reads CASSLDPISNEQFF. CDR3 sequence (DNA): TGTGCCAGCAGCTTAGATCCCATTTCCAATGAGCAGTTCTTC.